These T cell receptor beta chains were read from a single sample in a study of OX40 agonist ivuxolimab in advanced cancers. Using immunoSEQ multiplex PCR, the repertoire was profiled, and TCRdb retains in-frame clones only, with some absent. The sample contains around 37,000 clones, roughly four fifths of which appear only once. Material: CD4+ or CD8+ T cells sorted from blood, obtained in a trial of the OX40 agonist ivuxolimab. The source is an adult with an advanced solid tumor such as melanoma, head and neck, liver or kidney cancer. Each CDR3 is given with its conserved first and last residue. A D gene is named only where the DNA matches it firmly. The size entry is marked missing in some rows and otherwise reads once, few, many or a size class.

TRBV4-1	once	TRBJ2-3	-	CASSQDQASLTLMGDTQYF	TGCGCCAGCAGCCAAGATCAGGCCTCTCTAACCCTGATGGGAGATACGCAGTATTTT
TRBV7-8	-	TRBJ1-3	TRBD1	CASSPPETGETGNTIYF	TGTGCCAGCAGCCCCCCGGAGACAGGGGAGACTGGAAACACCATATATTTT
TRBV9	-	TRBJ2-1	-	CASSVEGEEPYNEQFF	TGTGCCAGCAGCGTGGAAGGAGAGGAGCCGTACAATGAGCAGTTCTTC
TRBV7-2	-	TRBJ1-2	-	CASSPLAALYGYTF	TGTGCCAGCAGCCCCCTGGCAGCCCTTTATGGCTACACCTTC
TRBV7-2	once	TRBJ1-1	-	CASSLGMWTEAFF	TGTGCCAGCAGCTTAGGGATGTGGACTGAAGCTTTCTTT
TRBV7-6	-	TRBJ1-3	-	CASSQQGLGGNTIYF	TGTGCCAGCAGCCAGCAAGGTTTGGGTGGAAACACCATATATTTT
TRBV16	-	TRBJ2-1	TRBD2	CASSQWGGLEQFF	TGTGCCAGCAGCCAATGGGGAGGGCTTGAGCAGTTCTTC
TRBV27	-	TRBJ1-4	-	CASSFGDEKLFF	TGTGCCAGCAGTTTCGGGGATGAAAAACTGTTTTTT
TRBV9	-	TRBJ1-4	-	CASSVGKGRSNEKLFF	TGTGCCAGCAGCGTAGGGAAAGGGAGGAGTAATGAAAAACTGTTTTTT
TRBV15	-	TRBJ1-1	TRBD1	CATSRDRGQKVTEAFF	TGTGCCACCAGCAGGGACAGGGGGCAGAAGGTTACTGAAGCTTTCTTT
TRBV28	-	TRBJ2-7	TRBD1	CATLTRQGIYEQYF	TGTGCCACCTTGACCAGACAGGGGATCTACGAGCAGTACTTC
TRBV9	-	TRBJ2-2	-	CASSDPNQAGELFF	TGTGCCAGCAGCGACCCGAACCAAGCCGGGGAGCTGTTTTTT
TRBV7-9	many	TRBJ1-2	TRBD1	CASSSGTVINYGYTF	TGTGCCAGCAGCTCGGGGACAGTCATCAACTATGGCTACACCTTC